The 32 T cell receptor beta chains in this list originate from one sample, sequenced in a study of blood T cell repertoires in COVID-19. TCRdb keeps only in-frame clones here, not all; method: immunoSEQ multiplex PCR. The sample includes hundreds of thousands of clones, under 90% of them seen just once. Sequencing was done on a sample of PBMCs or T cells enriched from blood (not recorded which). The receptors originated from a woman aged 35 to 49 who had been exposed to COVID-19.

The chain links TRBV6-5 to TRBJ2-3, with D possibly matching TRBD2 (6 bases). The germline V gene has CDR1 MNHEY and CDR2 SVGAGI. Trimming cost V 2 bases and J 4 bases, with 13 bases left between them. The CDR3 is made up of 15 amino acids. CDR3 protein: CASSYGRGEADTQYF. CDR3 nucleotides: TGTGCCAGCAGTTACGGGCGGGGAGAGGCAGATACGCAGTATTTT.

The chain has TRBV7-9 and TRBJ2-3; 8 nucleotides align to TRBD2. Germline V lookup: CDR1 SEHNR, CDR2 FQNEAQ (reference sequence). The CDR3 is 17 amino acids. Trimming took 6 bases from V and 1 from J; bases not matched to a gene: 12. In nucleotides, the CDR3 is TGTGCCAGCAGTCCCCGCCGGGGGCGGGGGGGCACAGATACGCAGTATTTT. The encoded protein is CASSPRRGRGGTDTQYF.

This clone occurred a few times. CDR3 in DNA: TGTGCCAGCAGCCAAGATATCAGCAGGGCGAACACCGGGGAGCTGTTTTTT. Residues: CASSQDISRANTGELFF. This chain connects TRBV4-2 to TRBJ2-2; tentative D call: TRBD1 (5 bases). Germline V gene lookup returns CDR1 LGHNA and CDR2 YNFKEQ. This CDR3 is 17 amino acids long. Trimming cost V 0 bases and J 0 bases, with 11 bases left between them.

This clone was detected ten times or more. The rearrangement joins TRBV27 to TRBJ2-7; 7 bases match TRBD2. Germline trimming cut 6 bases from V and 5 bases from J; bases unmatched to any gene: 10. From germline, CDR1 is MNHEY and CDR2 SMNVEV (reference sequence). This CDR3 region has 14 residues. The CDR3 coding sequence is TGTGCCAGCAGGCTCTGGGGGACTACCCACGAGCAGTACTTC. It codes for CASRLWGTTHEQYF.

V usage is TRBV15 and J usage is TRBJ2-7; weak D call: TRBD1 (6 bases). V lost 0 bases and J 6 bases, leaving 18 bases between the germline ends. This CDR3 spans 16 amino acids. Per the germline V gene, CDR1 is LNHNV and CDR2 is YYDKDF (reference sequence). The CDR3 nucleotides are TGTGCCACCAGCAGAGATAGTTGGGGGACAAGTCGCGAGCAGTACTTC. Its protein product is CATSRDSWGTSREQYF.

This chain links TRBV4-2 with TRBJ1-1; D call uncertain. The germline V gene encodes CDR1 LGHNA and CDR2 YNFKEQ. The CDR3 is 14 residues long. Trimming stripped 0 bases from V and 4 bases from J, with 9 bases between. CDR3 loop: CASSQEVGGTEAFF. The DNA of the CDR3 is TGTGCCAGCAGCCAAGAGGTTGGAGGCACTGAAGCTTTCTTT.

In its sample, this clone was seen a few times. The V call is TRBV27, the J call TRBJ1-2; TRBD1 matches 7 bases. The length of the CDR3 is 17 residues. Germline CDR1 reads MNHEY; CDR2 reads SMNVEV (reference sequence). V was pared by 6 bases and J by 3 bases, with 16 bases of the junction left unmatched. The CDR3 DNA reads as TGTGCCAGCAGATATCGTTCTGAGACAGGGCTTGACTATGGCTACACCTTC. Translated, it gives CASRYRSETGLDYGYTF.

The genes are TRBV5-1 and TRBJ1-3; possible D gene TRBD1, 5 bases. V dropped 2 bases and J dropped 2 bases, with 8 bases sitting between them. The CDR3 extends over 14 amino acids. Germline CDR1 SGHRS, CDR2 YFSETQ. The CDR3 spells CASSFDSPGNTIYF. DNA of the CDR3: TGCGCCAGCAGCTTCGACAGTCCTGGAAACACCATATATTTT.

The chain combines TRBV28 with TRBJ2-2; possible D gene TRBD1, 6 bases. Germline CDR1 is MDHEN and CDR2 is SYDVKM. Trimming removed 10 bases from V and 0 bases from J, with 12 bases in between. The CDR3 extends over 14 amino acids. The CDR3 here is CAIQGTTNTGELFF. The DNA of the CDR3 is TGTGCCATCCAAGGGACAACGAACACCGGGGAGCTGTTTTTT. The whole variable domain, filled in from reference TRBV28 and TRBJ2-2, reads DVKVTQSSRYLVKRTGEKVFLECVQDMDHENMFWYRQDPGLGLRLIYFSYDVKMKEKGDIPEGYSVSREKKERFSLILESASTNQTSMYLCAIQGTTNTGELFFGEGSRLTVL.

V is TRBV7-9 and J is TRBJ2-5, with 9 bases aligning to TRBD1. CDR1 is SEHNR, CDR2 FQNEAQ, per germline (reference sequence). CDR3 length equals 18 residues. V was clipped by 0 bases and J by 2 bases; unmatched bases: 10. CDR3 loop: CASSLAPGQGNGQETQYF. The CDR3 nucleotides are TGTGCCAGCAGCTTAGCGCCCGGACAGGGGAATGGTCAAGAGACCCAGTACTTC.

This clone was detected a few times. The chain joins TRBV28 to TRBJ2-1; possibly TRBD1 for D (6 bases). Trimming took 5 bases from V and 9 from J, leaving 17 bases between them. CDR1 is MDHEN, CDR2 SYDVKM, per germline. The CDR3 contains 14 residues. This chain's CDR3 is CASSLPTGRGEQFF. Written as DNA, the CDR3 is TGTGCCAGCAGTCTCCCGACAGGCCGGGGTGAGCAGTTCTTC.

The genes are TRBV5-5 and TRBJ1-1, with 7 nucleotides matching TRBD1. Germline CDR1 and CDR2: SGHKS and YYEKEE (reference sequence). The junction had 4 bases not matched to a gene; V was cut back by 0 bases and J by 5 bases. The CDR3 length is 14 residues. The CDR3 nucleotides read TGTGCCAGCAGCTTGGTACAGGGGCGGACTGAAGCTTTCTTT. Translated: CASSLVQGRTEAFF.

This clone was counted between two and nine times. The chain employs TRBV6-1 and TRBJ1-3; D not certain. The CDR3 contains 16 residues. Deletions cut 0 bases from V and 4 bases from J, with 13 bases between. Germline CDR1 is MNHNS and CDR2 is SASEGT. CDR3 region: CASSEAHSRLGNTIYF. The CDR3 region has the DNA TGTGCCAGCAGTGAAGCCCATTCGCGCCTAGGAAACACCATATATTTT.

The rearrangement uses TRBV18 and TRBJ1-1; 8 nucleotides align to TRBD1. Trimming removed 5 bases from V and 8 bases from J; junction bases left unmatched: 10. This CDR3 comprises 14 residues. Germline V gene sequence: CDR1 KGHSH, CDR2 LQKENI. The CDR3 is CASSSSGTGGEAFF. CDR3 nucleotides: TGTGCCAGCTCATCCTCCGGGACAGGAGGGGAAGCTTTCTTT.

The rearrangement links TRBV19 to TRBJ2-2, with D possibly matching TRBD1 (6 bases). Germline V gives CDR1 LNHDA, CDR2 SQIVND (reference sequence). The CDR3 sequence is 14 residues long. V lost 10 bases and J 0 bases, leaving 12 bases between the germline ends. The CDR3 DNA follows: TGTGCCACCGTGGACAGAACGAACACCGGGGAGCTGTTTTTT. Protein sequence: CATVDRTNTGELFF.

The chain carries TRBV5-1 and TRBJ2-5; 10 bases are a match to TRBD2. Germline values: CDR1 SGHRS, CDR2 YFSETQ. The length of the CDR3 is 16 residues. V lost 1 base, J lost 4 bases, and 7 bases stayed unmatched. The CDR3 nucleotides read TGCGCCAGCAGCTTGAGGGCTAGCGGGGGCGGAGAGACCCAGTACTTC. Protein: CASSLRASGGGETQYF.

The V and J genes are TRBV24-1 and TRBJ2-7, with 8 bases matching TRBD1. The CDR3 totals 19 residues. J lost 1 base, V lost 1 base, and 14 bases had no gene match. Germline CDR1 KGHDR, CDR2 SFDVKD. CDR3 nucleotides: TGTGCCACCAGTGATTTAGGAGACAGGGGATATGAGGGTTCCTACGAGCAGTACTTC. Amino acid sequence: CATSDLGDRGYEGSYEQYF.

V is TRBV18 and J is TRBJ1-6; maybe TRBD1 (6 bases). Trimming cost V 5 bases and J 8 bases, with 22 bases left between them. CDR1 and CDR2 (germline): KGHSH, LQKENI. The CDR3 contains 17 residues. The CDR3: CASSILGQIGIYSPLHF. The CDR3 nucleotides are TGTGCCAGCTCAATTTTAGGACAGATCGGAATATATTCACCCCTCCACTTT. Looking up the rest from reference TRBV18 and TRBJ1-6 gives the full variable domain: NAGVMQNPRHLVRRRGQEARLRCSPMKGHSHVYWYRQLPEEGLKFMVYLQKENIIDESGMPKERFSAEFPKEGPSILRIQQVVRGDSAAYFCASSILGQIGIYSPLHFGNGTRLTVT.

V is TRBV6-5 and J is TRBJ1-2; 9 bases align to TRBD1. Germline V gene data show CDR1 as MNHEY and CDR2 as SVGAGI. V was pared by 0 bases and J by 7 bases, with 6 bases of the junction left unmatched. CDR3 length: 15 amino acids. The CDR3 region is CASSYSGQGGSGYTF. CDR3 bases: TGTGCCAGCAGTTACTCGGGACAGGGAGGTAGTGGCTACACCTTC.

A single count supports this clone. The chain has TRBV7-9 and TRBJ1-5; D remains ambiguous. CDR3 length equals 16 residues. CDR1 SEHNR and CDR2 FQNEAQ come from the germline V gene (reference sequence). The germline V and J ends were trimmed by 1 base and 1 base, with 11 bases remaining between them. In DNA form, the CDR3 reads TGTGCCAGCAGCTTAGGAGGGCCTAGCAGCAATCAGCCCCAGCATTTT. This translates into CASSLGGPSSNQPQHF.

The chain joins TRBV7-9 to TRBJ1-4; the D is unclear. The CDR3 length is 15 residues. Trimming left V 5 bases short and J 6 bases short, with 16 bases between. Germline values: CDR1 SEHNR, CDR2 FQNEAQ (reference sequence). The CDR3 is CASSPVRAGDEKLFF. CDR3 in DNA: TGTGCCAGCAGCCCCGTGCGGGCCGGGGATGAAAAACTGTTTTTT.

CDR3 sequence: CASSEVYEAFF. As DNA, the CDR3 is TGTGCCAGCAGTGAAGTATATGAAGCTTTCTTT. The chain uses TRBV2 and TRBJ1-1; no firm D call. This CDR3 has 11 amino acids. The germline V and J ends were trimmed by 1 base and 7 bases, with 4 bases remaining between them. The V gene's germline CDR1 is SNHLY and CDR2 FYNNEI. Drawing the rest from reference TRBV2 and TRBJ1-1, the complete variable domain is EPEVTQTPSHQVTQMGQEVILRCVPISNHLYFYWYRQILGQKVEFLVSFYNNEISEKSEIFDDQFSVERPDGSNFTLKIRSTKLEDSAMYFCASSEVYEAFFGQGTRLTVV.

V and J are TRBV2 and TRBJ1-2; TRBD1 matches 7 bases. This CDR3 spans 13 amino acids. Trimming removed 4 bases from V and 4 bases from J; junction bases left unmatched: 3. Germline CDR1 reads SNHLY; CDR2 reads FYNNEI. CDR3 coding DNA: TGTGCCAGCAGTGGGGGACAGTCCTATGGCTACACCTTC. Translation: CASSGGQSYGYTF.

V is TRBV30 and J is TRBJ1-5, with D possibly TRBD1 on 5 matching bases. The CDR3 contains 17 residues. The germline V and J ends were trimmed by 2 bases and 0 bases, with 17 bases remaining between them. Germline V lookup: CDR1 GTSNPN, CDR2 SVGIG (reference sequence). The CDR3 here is CAWSLGPGGDSNQPQHF. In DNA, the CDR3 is TGTGCCTGGAGTCTTGGTCCGGGGGGGGATAGCAATCAGCCCCAGCATTTT.

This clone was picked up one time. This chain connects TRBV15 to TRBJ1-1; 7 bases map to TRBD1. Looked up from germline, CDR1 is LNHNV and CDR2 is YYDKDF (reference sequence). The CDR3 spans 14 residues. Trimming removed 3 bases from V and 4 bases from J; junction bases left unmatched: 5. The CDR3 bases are TGTGCCACCAGCAGGAACAGGGGACCCACTGAAGCTTTCTTT. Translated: CATSRNRGPTEAFF.

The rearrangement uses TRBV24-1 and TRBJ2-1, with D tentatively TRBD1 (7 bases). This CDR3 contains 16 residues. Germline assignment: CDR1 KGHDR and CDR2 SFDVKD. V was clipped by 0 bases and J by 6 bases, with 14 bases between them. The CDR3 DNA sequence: TGTGCCACCAGTGATTTGCCGGGCAGGGGGGTCAATGAGCAGTTCTTC. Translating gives CATSDLPGRGVNEQFF.

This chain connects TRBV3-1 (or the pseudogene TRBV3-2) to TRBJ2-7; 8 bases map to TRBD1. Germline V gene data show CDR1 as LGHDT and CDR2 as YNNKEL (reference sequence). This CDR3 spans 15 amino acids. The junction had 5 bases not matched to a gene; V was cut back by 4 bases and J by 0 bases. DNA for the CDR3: TGTGCCAGCAGCCTCACCGGGACAGGCTCCTACGAGCAGTACTTC. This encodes CASSLTGTGSYEQYF.

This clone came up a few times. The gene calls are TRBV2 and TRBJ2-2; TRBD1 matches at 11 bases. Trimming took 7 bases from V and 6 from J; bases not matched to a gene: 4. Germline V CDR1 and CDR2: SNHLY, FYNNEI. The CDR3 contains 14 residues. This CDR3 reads CASKPGQGAGELFF. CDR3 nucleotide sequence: TGTGCCAGCAAACCGGGACAGGGGGCCGGGGAGCTGTTTTTT.

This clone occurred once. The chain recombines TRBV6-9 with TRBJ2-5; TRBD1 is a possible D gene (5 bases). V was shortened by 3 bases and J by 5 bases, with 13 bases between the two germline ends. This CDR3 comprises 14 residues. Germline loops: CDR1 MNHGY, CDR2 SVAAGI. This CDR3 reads CASSYRTTPETQYF. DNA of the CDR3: TGTGCCAGCAGTTACCGGACAACTCCGGAGACCCAGTACTTC.

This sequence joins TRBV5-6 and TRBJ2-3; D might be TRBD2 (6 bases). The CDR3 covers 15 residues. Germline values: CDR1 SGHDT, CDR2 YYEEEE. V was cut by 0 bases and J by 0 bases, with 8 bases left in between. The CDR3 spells CASSLGGGSTDTQYF. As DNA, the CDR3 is TGTGCCAGCAGCTTGGGTGGGGGGAGCACAGATACGCAGTATTTT.

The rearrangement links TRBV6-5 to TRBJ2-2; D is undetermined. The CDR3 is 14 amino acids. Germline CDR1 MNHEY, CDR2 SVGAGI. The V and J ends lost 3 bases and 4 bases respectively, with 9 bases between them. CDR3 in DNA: TGTGCCAGCAGTTATGGCCAACCCACCGGGGAGCTGTTTTTT. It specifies CASSYGQPTGELFF.

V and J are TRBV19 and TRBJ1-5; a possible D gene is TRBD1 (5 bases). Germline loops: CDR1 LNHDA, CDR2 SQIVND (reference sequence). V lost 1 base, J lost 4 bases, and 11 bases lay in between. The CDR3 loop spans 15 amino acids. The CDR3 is CASSIARVENQPQHF. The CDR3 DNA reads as TGTGCCAGTAGTATAGCCAGGGTAGAAAATCAGCCCCAGCATTTT.